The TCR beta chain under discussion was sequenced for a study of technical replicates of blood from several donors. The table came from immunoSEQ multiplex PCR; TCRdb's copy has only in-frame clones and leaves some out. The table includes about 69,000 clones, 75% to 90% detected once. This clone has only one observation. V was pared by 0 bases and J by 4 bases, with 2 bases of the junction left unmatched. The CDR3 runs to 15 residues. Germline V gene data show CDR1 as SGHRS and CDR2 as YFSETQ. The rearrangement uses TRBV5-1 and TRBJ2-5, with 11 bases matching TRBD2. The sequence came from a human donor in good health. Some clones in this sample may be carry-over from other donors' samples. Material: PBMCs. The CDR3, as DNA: TGCGCCAGCAGCTTGGGGACTAGCGGGCTAGAGACCCAGTACTTC. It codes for CASSLGTSGLETQYF. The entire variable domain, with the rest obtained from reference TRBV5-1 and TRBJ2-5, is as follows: KAGVTQTPRYLIKTRGQQVTLSCSPISGHRSVSWYQQTPGQGLQFLFEYFSETQRNKGNFPGRFSGRQFSNSRSEMNVSTLELGDSALYLCASSLGTSGLETQYFGPGTRLLVL.